A selection of T cell receptor beta chains follows, all from one sample in a study of T cell changes during pregnancy in multiple sclerosis. Clones were read by immunoSEQ multiplex PCR, and TCRdb kept only the in-frame ones, dropping some. The sample carries tens of thousands of clones, about 93% recorded once. Material: CD4+ T cells from peripheral blood mononuclear cells, obtained in the third trimester of pregnancy. These receptor sequences come from a female donor with multiple sclerosis, enrolled in a pregnancy study. Both conserved end residues are part of each CDR3. D genes are given only for firm matches. Clone size, where shown, is once, few, many, or a class for clones that have expanded.

V gene,D gene,clone size,J gene,CDR3 protein,CDR3 DNA
TRBV6-1,TRBD1,few,TRBJ2-7,CASSGPPGGYEQYF,TGTGCCAGCAGTGGACCGCCAGGGGGTTACGAGCAGTACTTC
TRBV5-1,-,-,TRBJ2-2,CASSGGTAPEGELFF,TGCGCCAGCAGCGGGGGGACGGCTCCGGAGGGGGAGCTGTTTTTT
TRBV2,TRBD1,-,TRBJ1-3,CATADRAGNTIYF,TGTGCCACCGCGGACAGGGCTGGAAACACCATATATTTT
TRBV19,-,few,TRBJ1-5,CASSISRGRGNQPQHF,TGTGCCAGTAGTATTTCCAGGGGCAGGGGCAATCAGCCCCAGCATTTT
TRBV10-3,-,-,TRBJ2-2,CAIRRRQSSFDGELFF,TGTGCCATCAGGAGGAGGCAGAGCTCTTTTGATGGGGAGCTGTTTTTT
TRBV28,-,-,TRBJ1-5,CASAPSSGNNQPQHF,TGTGCCAGCGCACCATCTTCGGGGAACAATCAGCCCCAGCATTTT
TRBV7-2,-,-,TRBJ1-6,CASTQLAGDSPLHF,TGTGCCAGCACTCAACTCGCAGGGGACTCACCCCTCCACTTT
TRBV7-6,TRBD1,once,TRBJ1-6,CASSLEVTGTGLLGIHSPLHF,TGTGCCAGCAGCTTAGAGGTGACCGGGACAGGGCTGCTGGGCATTCATTCACCCCTCCACTTT
TRBV29-1,-,-,TRBJ1-1,CSASGGYTEAFF,TGCAGCGCCTCGGGGGGGTACACTGAAGCTTTCTTT
TRBV5-1,-,-,TRBJ1-3,CASTAGGMAGNTIYF,TGCGCCAGCACTGCCGGGGGGATGGCGGGAAACACCATATATTTT
TRBV4-3,TRBD2,-,TRBJ2-6,CASSLLSGGTISGANVLTF,TGCGCCAGCAGCCTTCTTAGCGGGGGGACCATCTCTGGGGCCAACGTCCTGACTTTC
TRBV12-2,-,-,TRBJ1-4,CASRLSMERGQGTTNEKLFF,TGTGCAAGTCGCTTATCGATGGAGAGGGGACAGGGAACAACTAATGAAAAACTGTTTTTT
TRBV25-1,TRBD1,once,TRBJ1-5,CASQGVGNQPQHF,TGTGCCAGCCAGGGGGTGGGCAATCAGCCCCAGCATTTT
TRBV5-6,-,-,TRBJ1-2,CASSLGSGEGYGYTF,TGTGCCAGCAGCTTGGGGTCGGGGGAAGGCTATGGCTACACCTTC
TRBV7-3,TRBD2,once,TRBJ2-5,CASSSTGGAGGETQYF,TGTGCCAGCAGCTCAACCGGGGGGGCCGGTGGAGAGACCCAGTACTTC
TRBV10-3,-,-,TRBJ1-1,CAITHAGMNTEAFF,TGTGCCATCACCCATGCAGGGATGAACACTGAAGCTTTCTTT
TRBV7-9,-,-,TRBJ2-3,CASSLVAGGTDTQYF,TGTGCCAGCAGCTTAGTTGCAGGCGGCACAGATACGCAGTATTTT
TRBV5-1,-,once,TRBJ2-6,CASSQGTGANVLTF,TGCGCCAGCAGCCAGGGGACCGGGGCCAACGTCCTGACTTTC
TRBV5-1,-,-,TRBJ1-2,CASSPTMVGVGGYTF,TGCGCCAGCAGCCCTACCATGGTAGGGGTGGGTGGCTACACCTTC
TRBV11-2,-,-,TRBJ2-7,CASSYRTAIYEQYF,TGTGCCAGCAGCTATAGGACAGCGATCTACGAGCAGTACTTC
TRBV18,TRBD1,-,TRBJ2-7,CASSPGTGLPYEQYF,TGTGCCAGCTCACCCGGGACAGGACTACCCTACGAGCAGTACTTC
TRBV4-1,TRBD1,-,TRBJ1-2,CASSQGTGGRGNYGYTF,TGCGCCAGCAGCCAGGGGACAGGGGGCCGGGGGAACTATGGCTACACCTTC
TRBV28,-,once,TRBJ1-2,CASSLLLLGQAGYTF,TGTGCCAGCAGTTTATTACTGCTGGGGCAGGCAGGCTACACCTTC
TRBV4-2,-,-,TRBJ1-6,CASSPQGDSPLHF,TGTGCCAGCAGCCCCCAAGGAGATTCACCCCTCCACTTT
TRBV19,-,-,TRBJ1-4,CASGAETVRKLFF,TGTGCCAGTGGCGCAGAGACAGTCAGAAAACTGTTTTTT
TRBV12-5,-,-,TRBJ2-7,CASGLVAGGEQYF,TGTGCTAGTGGTTTGGTCGCAGGGGGGGAGCAGTACTTC
TRBV5-8,-,-,TRBJ2-5,CASSHRVWGQETQYF,TGTGCCAGCAGCCACAGGGTGTGGGGCCAAGAGACCCAGTACTTC
TRBV2,-,-,TRBJ2-5,CASSDVEETQYF,TGTGCCAGCAGTGATGTGGAGGAGACCCAGTACTTC
TRBV30,-,-,TRBJ2-7,CAWSYGSPGAYEQYF,TGTGCCTGGAGTTACGGCAGCCCGGGGGCCTACGAGCAGTACTTC
TRBV30,TRBD1,-,TRBJ2-3,CAWSPIGTDKYF,TGTGCCTGGAGCCCCATCGGGACAGACAAGTATTTT
TRBV9,-,few,TRBJ1-2,CASSVVGNYGYTF,TGTGCCAGCAGCGTAGTCGGTAACTATGGCTACACCTTC
TRBV6-1,-,-,TRBJ1-5,CASSGRQYNQPQHF,TGTGCCAGCAGTGGCAGACAGTACAATCAGCCCCAGCATTTT
TRBV19,TRBD1,-,TRBJ1-1,CASSSFTGGAEAFF,TGTGCCAGTAGTAGCTTTACAGGGGGCGCGGAAGCTTTCTTT